This T cell receptor beta chain is drawn from a study of naive and memory T cell subsets. General study points: RNA-based TCR counts may shift with T cell activation and differentiation. Over 85% of naive TCR sequences appeared only once, unlike memory subsets.

CDR3 length: 14 amino acids. In germline, CDR1 is SGHKS, CDR2 YYEKEE (reference sequence). V lost 4 bases to trimming and J lost 6 bases, with 17 bases between them. This clonotype came up many times. Its antigen is still unknown. Two oligonucleotides, mixed equimolar, formed the beta constant-region primer covering TRBC1 and TRBC2. MiXCR, applied by TCRdb to the UMI-ligation and nested PCR reads, yields one record per CDR3 protein. The sample lists 21,000 or so distinct CDR3 sequences; about 11% were seen once. Sequencing was performed on central memory CD8+ T cells from blood. V and J are TRBV5-5 and TRBJ2-7; D is ambiguous. The clonotype originates from a human donor in good health. The DNA for the CDR3 is TGTGCCAGCAGCCATGATAGTCGGACCTCCGAGCAGTACTTC. Translated: CASSHDSRTSEQYF.